This TCR beta chain was found in a study of cytomegalovirus exposure and HLA in healthy donors (TCRdb year 2017). For the wider study: According to an earlier analysis of 587 of the donors, about 180 million T cells yielded over 100 million unique TCR beta sequences and about 280 Gb of sequence data. The study profiled the T cell repertoires of fewer than 850 subjects by immunosequencing and related them to cytomegalovirus serostatus. Donor age, sex, ethnicity and CMV serostatus were compiled together with the repertoire data. Among 300 to 500 genotyped donors of the cohort, an average of around 240,000 unique TCR beta nucleotide sequences was sequenced per donor, of which 15% to 20% were non-productive. A later analysis re-analyzed previously published TCR beta repertoires from roughly 690 donors and added high-resolution HLA genotyping to study TCR occurrence patterns. To predict cytomegalovirus infection status, the study combined high-throughput TCR immunosequencing, statistical association of individual TCRs with disease status, and machine learning. To decide whether each TCR beta V gene segment behaved as functional or pseudogenic, an earlier analysis of fewer than 750 of the donors relied on high-throughput TCR beta sequencing. A later genetic analysis used genome-wide SNP genotypes for 398 of the 666 donors, treating that subset as a discovery cohort. A separate validation cohort of 90 to 150 different subjects was used in addition to the roughly 620-subject first cohort. Approximately 310 gigabases of sequencing data and tens of millions of unique TCR sequences were included in an early release covering over 600 HLA-typed donors. Of the roughly 390 genotyped donors, 65% to 90% fell in the genetic ancestry cluster associated with self-reported Caucasian donors. Rather than using new phenotypic data, the later analysis identified candidate immune exposures from TCR beta sequences and from how often those sequences occurred across donors. Because of strong linkage in the cohort, a few DR-DQ haplotypes were treated as single units for association and clustering. Every discovery cohort repertoire had been produced on one sequencing platform. The study aimed to test whether cataloging public T cell receptors could reveal signatures of past pathogen exposure. The number of donors typed differed by locus, with 629-630 for A, B, C, DRB1 and DQB1, over 500 for DQA1, 600 to 610 for DPA1, and 400 to 490 for DPB1. Class I and class II HLA loci were covered by the typing at four-digit resolution.

The library was produced with the immunoSEQ multiplex PCR assay. The multiplex PCR relied on a mix of 60 forward primers for TCR Vbeta segments and 13 reverse primers for TCR Jbeta segments. The CDR3 region of rearranged TCR beta genes was amplified from genomic DNA with a multiplex PCR assay. The Illumina HiSeq System was used to sequence the amplified TCR beta libraries as 87-base-pair reads. The authors processed their data as follows. In a later analysis, tens of millions of unique TCR beta chains were counted across the roughly 700 repertoires, and approximately 11 million of these chains were shared by at least two donors. To remove PCR and sequencing errors, raw reads were error-corrected and collapsed into unique sequences using a nearest-neighbor algorithm that merged closely related sequences. Alignment of CDR3 sequences to IMGT reference sequences was used to assign V, D and J gene segments. Each retained sequence needed at least a six-nucleotide match to both a V gene segment and a J gene segment. Rearrangements were called productive when the CDR3 lacked stop codons and stayed in frame with V and J; all others were non-productive. Following IMGT convention, CDR3 was defined as the stretch from the second conserved V-encoded cysteine to the conserved J-encoded phenylalanine. The earlier analysis of about 530 of the donors excluded any sequence lacking an unambiguous match to a single V gene segment. An earlier analysis of 500 to 600 of the donors classified V segments as functional when productive rearrangements were above 56.7% and as segregating when the standard deviation between donors was above 5%. To diagnose cytomegalovirus status from the catalog of TCR beta chain sequences, a statistical classification framework was built. A later analysis assigned V and J genes by comparing TCR nucleotide sequences with IMGT/GENE-DB human TR gene sequences. In a later analysis, CDR3 sequences and most-parsimonious VDJ recombination scenarios were assigned using the TCRdist pipeline. In a later analysis, each TCR beta chain was defined by its CDR3 amino acid sequence together with its V-gene family, and reads lacking a unique V-gene family were excluded. In a later analysis, several hundred highly shared, low-generation-probability nucleotide sequences were removed to address suspected cross-contamination and a sequencing artifact. A later analysis calculated a clonal expansion index for each public chain from normalized within-repertoire ranks of inferred template counts. Generation probabilities in a later analysis came from a VDJ recombination model fitted to out-of-frame rearrangements, and those results were checked against IGoR. Hypergeometric tests were used in a later analysis to score TCR-TCR, TCR-HLA and TCR-CMV co-occurrence, with a repertoire-size bias correction applied to the TCR pairs. False discovery rates were estimated in a later analysis by permuting HLA or CMV assignments 20 times. In a later analysis, co-occurring TCRs were grouped using DBSCAN, with TCRdist sequence similarity added in when clustering inside HLA-allele-positive subsets. For co-occurrence clustering, repertoires with fewer than 30,000 or more than 120,000 public chains were excluded, along with a handful of repertoires with anomalous nucleotide sharing. TCRdb stores this immuneACCESS table with in-frame sequences only. Part of the clones is absent; in the studies checked, under half of the shortfall reflects unresolved V genes, and no reason is known for the rest. V and J calls and clone size follow that table, whereas D and trimming were derived from the DNA. The sample table shows 150,000 or so clones, and roughly 68% are seen once. The ten most abundant clones make up 10% of the sample.

The cohort comprised 550 to 700 healthy bone marrow donors. At the time of sampling, every cohort member was nominally healthy, though immune exposures that went unrecorded were likely present. The donor was CMV seropositive and was included in the group of 250 to 300 seropositive cohort members. A peripheral blood sample was collected from each donor, and TCR beta sequencing was performed on peripheral blood mononuclear cells. The Qiagen DNeasy Blood Extraction Kit was used to extract genomic DNA from the blood cell samples. With regard to this clone: Its specific antigen is unknown. One base away there is no much larger clone; base qualities are not given.

Looking up the germline V gene yields CDR1 SQVTM and CDR2 ANQGSEA. The CDR3 starts with the cysteine, ends with the phenylalanine, and has 15 residues. Of the read, only the CDR3 DNA is kept; its 45 bases are in frame from base 1. The full study reports these points: While some public TCRs were present in many individuals, most TCR sequences turned up only very rarely across donors. Most CMV-associated TCR beta chains appeared to be HLA-restricted in a later analysis, and the HLA associations seemed to be driven largely by CMV exposure. A few of the identified cytomegalovirus-associated TCR beta chains were confirmed in vitro to be specific for cytomegalovirus antigens. Only TCR beta chains were sequenced in this cohort, and the absence of alpha or paired-chain data limited detectable features. In the study, 150 to 200 TCR beta chains were listed as associated with cytomegalovirus. Specific HLA alleles were associated with over 15,000 TCR beta sequences at a false discovery rate of 0.05 in a later analysis. In an earlier analysis of 587 of the donors, most TCR beta V segments appeared in productive rearrangements about 87% or about 30% of the time, broadly matching IMGT annotations. Sequencing depth was assumed to be roughly uniform across donors in the presence/absence analyses, though that assumption may not hold. Around 16 rarely observed V segments, including chromosome 9 orphons, were excluded from the earlier analysis of several hundred of the donors because counts were too low. The classifier was reported to diagnose cytomegalovirus status with high specificity and sensitivity in both the original and validation cohorts. The only immune exposure information available for the cohort was CMV serostatus. In a later genetic analysis, a missense DCLRE1C variant was associated with V-gene and J-gene trimming of TCR beta chains, and the association was replicated in an independent cohort. Strong co-occurrence of HLA alleles, especially DR and DQ, made assigning TCR associations to individual alleles difficult. Because some donors lacked HLA typing at each locus, the association tests relied only on the typed subset. A later genetic analysis reported fewer N-insertions in productive TCRs among donors in an Asian-associated ancestry cluster than the approximately 700-donor mean. Linkage disequilibrium might explain the correlated functional status among segregating V segments, but an unknown experimental factor could not be ruled out. It was suggested by the authors that the approach could potentially be generalized to other disease states and immunological phenotypes. In a later analysis, several top co-occurrence clusters were reported to appear linked to parvovirus B19, influenza, CMV and Epstein-Barr virus. A further reported finding was that TCR beta sequences accurately predicted the HLA-A and HLA-B alleles for most subjects in the first cohort. A cluster of highly shared sequence variants was judged likely to represent a technical artifact of the sequencing pipeline. The 87-base-pair reads could not distinguish some IMGT-functional V segments, including TRBV6-2 and TRBV6-3, so those segments were excluded. In a later analysis, TCR association rates were found to vary across HLA loci, with the most associated TCRs seen for DRB1 alleles and the fewest for HLA-C alleles. Compared with equally common non-associated chains, HLA-associated TCR beta chains in a later analysis were more clonally expanded and had lower generation probabilities.

This TCR came from a young man in good health and CMV-seropositive. The chain is encoded by TRBV29-1 joined to TRBJ2-7; TRBD1 is a possible D gene, resting on 6 matching bases. The sample comprised PBMCs. At the DNA level, the sequence is TGCAGGACCTCAAAACCGGGACAAGCAGCCTACGAGCAGTACTTC. Protein translation: CRTSKPGQAAYEQYF.